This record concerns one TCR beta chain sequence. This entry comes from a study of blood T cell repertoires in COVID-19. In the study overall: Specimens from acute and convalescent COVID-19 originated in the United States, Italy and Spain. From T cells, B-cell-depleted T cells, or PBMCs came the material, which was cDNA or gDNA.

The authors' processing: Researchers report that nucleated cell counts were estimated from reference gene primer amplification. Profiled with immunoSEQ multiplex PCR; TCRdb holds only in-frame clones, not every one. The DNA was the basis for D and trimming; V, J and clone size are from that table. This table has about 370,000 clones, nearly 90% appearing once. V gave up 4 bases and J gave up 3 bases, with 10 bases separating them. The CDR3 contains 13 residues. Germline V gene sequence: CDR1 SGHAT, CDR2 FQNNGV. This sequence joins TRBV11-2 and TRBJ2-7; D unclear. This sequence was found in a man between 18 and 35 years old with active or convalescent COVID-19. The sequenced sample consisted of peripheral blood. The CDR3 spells CASSSTISYEQYF. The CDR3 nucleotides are TGTGCCAGCAGCTCAACCATCAGCTACGAGCAGTACTTC.